Listed here is a single TCR beta chain. This specimen comes from a study of cytomegalovirus exposure and HLA in healthy donors. Only in-frame clones appear in the TCRdb table, and some are missing; sequencing was by immunoSEQ multiplex PCR. The sample shows 150,000 or so clones, 85% to 90% of them seen only once. Trimming took off 4 bases at V and 1 base at J, with 7 bases between the two ends. The CDR3 is made up of 14 amino acids. Germline assignment: CDR1 MNHEY and CDR2 SVGAGI. This TCR derives from a woman in her thirties in good health and CMV-seronegative. Specimen: PBMCs. The rearrangement uses TRBV6-5 and TRBJ2-2; D gene unclear. The CDR3 DNA reads TGTGCCAGCAGTTTATACAGGAACACCGGGGAGCTGTTTTTT. Its protein is CASSLYRNTGELFF.